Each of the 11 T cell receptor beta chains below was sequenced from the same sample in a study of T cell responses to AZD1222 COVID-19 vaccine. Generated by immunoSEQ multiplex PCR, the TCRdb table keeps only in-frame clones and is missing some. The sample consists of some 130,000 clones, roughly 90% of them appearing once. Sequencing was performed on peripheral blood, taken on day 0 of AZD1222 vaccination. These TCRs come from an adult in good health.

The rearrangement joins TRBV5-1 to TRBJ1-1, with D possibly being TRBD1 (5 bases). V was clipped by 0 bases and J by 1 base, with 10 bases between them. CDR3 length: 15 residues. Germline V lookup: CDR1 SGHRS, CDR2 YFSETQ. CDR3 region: CASSLDPGPNTEAFF. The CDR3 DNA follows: TGCGCCAGCAGCTTGGATCCGGGGCCGAACACTGAAGCTTTCTTT.

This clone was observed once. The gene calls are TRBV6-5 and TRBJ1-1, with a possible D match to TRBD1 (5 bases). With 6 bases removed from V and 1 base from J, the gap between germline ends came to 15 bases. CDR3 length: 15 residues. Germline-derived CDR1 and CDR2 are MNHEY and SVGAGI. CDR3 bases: TGTGCCAGCAGCCCCGGGGGGGTGAGGAACACTGAAGCTTTCTTT. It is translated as CASSPGGVRNTEAFF.

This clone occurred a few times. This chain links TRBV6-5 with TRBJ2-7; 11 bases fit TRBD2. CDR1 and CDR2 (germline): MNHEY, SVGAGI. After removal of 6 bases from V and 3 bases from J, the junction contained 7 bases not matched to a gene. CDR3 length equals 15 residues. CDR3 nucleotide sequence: TGTGCCAGCAGCGCTACTAGCGGGAGTTACTACGAGCAGTACTTC. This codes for CASSATSGSYYEQYF.

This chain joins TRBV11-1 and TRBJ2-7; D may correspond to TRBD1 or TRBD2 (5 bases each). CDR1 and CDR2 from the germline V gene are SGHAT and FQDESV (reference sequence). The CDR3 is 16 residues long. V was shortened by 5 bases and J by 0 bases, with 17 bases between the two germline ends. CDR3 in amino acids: CASSPEGSGSSYEQYF. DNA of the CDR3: TGTGCCAGCAGCCCAGAGGGGAGCGGTAGCTCCTACGAGCAGTACTTC.

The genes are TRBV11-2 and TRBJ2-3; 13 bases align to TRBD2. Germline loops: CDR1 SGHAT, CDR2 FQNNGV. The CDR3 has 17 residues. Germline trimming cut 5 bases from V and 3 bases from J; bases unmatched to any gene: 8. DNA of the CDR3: TGTGCCAGCAGCCCCCCCCTACTAGCGGGAGGGACAGATACGCAGTATTTT. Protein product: CASSPPLLAGGTDTQYF.

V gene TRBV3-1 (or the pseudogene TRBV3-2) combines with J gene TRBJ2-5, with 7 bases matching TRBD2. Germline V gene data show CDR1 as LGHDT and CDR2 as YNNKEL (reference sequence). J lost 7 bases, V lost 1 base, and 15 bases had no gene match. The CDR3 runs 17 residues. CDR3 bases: TGTGCCAGCAGCCAAGGTCGGACTAGTGGTAGTTTGGGGACCCAGTACTTC. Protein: CASSQGRTSGSLGTQYF.

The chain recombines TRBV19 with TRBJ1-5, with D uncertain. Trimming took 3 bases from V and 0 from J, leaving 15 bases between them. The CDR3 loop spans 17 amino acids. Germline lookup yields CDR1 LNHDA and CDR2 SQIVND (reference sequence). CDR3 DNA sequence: TGTGCCAGTAGTATCGGCGGATCTCCCTCTAGCAATCAGCCCCAGCATTTT. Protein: CASSIGGSPSSNQPQHF.

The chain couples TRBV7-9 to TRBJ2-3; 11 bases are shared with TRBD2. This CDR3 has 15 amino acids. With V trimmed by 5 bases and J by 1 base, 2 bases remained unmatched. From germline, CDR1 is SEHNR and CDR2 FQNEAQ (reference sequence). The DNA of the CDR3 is TGTGCCAGCAGCCGACTAGCGGGGCGCACAGATACGCAGTATTTT. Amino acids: CASSRLAGRTDTQYF.

The CDR3 spells CASRSRDREGRRGYTF. CDR3 in DNA: TGTGCCAGTAGGTCCCGGGACAGGGAGGGTCGTCGAGGCTACACCTTC. This chain connects TRBV19 to TRBJ1-2, with TRBD1 identical over 9 bases. Per germline, CDR1 LNHDA and CDR2 SQIVND (reference sequence). Losses at the gene ends were 6 bases for V and 8 bases for J; bases not matched to a gene: 16. This CDR3 contains 16 residues.

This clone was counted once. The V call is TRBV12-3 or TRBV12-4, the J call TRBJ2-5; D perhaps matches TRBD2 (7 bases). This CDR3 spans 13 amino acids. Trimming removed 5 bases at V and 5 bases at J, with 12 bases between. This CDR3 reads CASSPGGGETQYF. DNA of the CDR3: TGTGCCAGCAGTCCGGGGGGCGGGGAGACCCAGTACTTC.

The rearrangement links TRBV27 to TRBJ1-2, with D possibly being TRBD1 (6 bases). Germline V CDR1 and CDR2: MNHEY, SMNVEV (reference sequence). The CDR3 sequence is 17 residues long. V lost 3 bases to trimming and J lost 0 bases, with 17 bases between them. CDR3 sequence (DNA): TGTGCCAGCAGTTTCATCGTCGGCTCAGGGGCTAACTATGGCTACACCTTC. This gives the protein CASSFIVGSGANYGYTF.